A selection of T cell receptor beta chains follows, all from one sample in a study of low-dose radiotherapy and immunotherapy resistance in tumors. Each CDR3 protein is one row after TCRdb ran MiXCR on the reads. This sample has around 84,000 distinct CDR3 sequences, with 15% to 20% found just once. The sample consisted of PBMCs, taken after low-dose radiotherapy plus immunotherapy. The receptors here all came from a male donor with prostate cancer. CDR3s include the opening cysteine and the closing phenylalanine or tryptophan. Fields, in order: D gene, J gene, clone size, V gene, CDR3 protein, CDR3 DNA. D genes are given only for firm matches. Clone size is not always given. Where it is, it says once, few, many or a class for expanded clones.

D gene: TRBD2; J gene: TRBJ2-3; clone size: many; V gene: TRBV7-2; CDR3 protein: CASSLARGNSYTDTQYF; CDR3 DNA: TGTGCCAGCAGCTTAGCGCGGGGGAACAGTTACACAGATACGCAGTATTTT
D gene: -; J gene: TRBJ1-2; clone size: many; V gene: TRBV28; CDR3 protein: CASSWGGYGYTF; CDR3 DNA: TGTGCCAGCAGTTGGGGGGGTTATGGCTACACCTTC
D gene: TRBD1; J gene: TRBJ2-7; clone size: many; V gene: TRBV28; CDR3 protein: CASSLFGDGQGRYEQYF; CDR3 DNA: TGTGCCAGCAGTTTATTCGGAGACGGACAGGGCCGCTACGAGCAGTACTTC
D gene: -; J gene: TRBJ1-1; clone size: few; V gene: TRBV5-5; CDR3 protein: CASSRYDQGLTNTEAFF; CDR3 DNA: TGTGCCAGCAGCCGTTATGACCAGGGACTCACGAACACTGAAGCTTTCTTT
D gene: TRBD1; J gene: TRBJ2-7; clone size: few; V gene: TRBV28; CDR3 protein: CASSTGQGPPYEQYF; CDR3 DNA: TGTGCCAGCAGCACCGGACAGGGGCCCCCCTACGAGCAGTACTTC
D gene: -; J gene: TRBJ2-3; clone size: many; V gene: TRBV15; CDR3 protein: CATSSLTGEPTDTQYF; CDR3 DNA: TGTGCCACCAGCAGTTTGACGGGGGAGCCCACAGATACGCAGTATTTT
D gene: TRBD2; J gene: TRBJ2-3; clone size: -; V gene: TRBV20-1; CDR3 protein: CSAGPTSGKTQYF; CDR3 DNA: TGCAGTGCTGGTCCGACTAGCGGGAAGACGCAGTATTTT
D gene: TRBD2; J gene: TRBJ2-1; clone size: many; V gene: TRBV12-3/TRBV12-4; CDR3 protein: CASRTTSETYNEQFF; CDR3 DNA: TGTGCCAGCAGGACCACTAGCGAAACCTACAATGAGCAGTTCTTC
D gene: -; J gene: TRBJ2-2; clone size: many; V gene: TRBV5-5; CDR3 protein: CASSGRGESPGELFF; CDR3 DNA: TGTGCCAGCAGCGGCCGGGGCGAGTCTCCCGGGGAGCTGTTTTTT
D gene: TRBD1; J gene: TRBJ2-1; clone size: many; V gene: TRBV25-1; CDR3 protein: CASSGRQGARYNEQFF; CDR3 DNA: TGTGCCAGCAGTGGACGACAGGGGGCGCGCTACAATGAGCAGTTCTTC
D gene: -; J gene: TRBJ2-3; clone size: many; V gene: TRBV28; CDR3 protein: CASSEITDTQYF; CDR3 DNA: TGTGCCAGCAGTGAGATCACAGATACGCAGTATTTT
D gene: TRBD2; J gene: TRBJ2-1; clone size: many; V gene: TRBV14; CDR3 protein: CASSATSGRAWGEQFF; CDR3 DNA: TGTGCCAGCAGCGCCACCAGCGGGAGGGCCTGGGGTGAGCAGTTCTTC
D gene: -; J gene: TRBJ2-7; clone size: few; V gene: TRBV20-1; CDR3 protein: CSVGSYEQYF; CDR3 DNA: TGCAGTGTAGGGAGCTACGAGCAGTACTTC
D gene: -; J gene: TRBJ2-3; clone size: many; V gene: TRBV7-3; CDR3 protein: CASSLSGLGTDTQYF; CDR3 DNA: TGTGCCAGCAGCTTATCAGGATTGGGGACAGATACGCAGTATTTT
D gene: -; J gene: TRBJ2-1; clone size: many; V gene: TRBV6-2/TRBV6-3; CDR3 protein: CASSRLALEQFF; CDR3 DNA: TGTGCCAGCTCCCGTCTAGCCCTCGAGCAGTTCTTC
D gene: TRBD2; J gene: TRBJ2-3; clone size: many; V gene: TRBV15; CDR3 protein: CATSRARGGVADTQYF; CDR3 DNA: TGTGCCACCAGCAGAGCAAGGGGAGGGGTGGCTGATACGCAGTATTTT
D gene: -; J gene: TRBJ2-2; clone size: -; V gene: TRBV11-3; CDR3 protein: CASSLEGRVTGELFF; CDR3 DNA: TGTGCCAGCAGCTTAGAGGGAAGGGTCACCGGGGAGCTGTTTTTT
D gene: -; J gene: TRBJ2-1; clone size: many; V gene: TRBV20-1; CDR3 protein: CSASRSYEQFF; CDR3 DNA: TGCAGTGCTAGTCGTTCGTATGAGCAGTTCTTC
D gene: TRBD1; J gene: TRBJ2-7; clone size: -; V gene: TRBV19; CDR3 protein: CASSINRGLYEQYF; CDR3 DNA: TGTGCCAGTAGTATAAACAGGGGGCTCTACGAGCAGTACTTC
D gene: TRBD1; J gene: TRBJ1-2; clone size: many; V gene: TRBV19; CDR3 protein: CASSIGAGGNYGYTF; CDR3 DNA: TGTGCCAGTAGTATAGGGGCAGGGGGCAACTATGGCTACACCTTC
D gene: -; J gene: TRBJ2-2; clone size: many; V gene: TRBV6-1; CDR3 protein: CASSVQQADTGELFF; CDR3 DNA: TGTGCCAGCAGTGTTCAGCAGGCGGACACCGGGGAGCTGTTTTTT
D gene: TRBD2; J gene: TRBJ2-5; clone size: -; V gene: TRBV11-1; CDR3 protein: CASSSRTRRETQYF; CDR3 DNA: TGTGCCAGCAGCTCGAGGACTAGGAGGGAGACCCAGTACTTC